This TCR beta chain emerged from a study of blood T cell repertoires in COVID-19. Study background: Material from acute and convalescent COVID-19 was sourced from the United States, Italy and Spain. In each case, the material was cDNA or gDNA derived from T cells, B-cell-depleted T cells, or PBMCs.

The V and J ends lost 1 base and 6 bases respectively, with 14 bases between them. This CDR3 region has 15 residues. The germline gives CDR1 SGHNT, CDR2 YYREEE (reference sequence). In the study's own analysis: Amplification of reference gene primers was used by the study to estimate nucleated cell counts. Data came from immunoSEQ multiplex PCR; TCRdb stores just in-frame clones and leaves some out. Clone size and V and J calls were adopted from that table, with D and trimming inferred from the DNA. Among about 250,000 clones listed, 88% were seen once. Input material: peripheral blood. The receptor was derived from a man aged 80 or over with acute or convalescent COVID-19. The chain carries TRBV5-4 and TRBJ2-1; a weak D match, TRBD2 (6 bases). CDR3 loop: CASSLRTGEGNEQFF. As DNA, the CDR3 is TGTGCCAGCAGCTTGCGGACGGGAGAGGGCAATGAGCAGTTCTTC.